The sequence of this T cell receptor (beta chain) was determined in a study of Graves' ophthalmopathy and Graves' hyperthyroidism listed by TCRdb under 2018. For the study in its entirety: Peripheral blood was collected before any treatment was given, at the time of initial diagnosis. The study used signatures of the TCR beta repertoire to tell Graves' ophthalmopathy apart from Graves' hyperthyroidism and to predict which patients would progress to ophthalmopathy. In total, approximately 130 blood samples were TCR-sequenced: fewer than 50 ophthalmopathy, some 75 hyperthyroidism and some 17 hyperthyroidism-to-ophthalmopathy patients. A discovery set of 95 to 100 patients (43 ophthalmopathy, 55 to 60 stable hyperthyroidism) was enrolled to explore V-J signatures distinguishing ophthalmopathy from hyperthyroidism. The independent validation cohort included some 19 hyperthyroidism patients plus 17 patients who later progressed from hyperthyroidism to ophthalmopathy. T-cell repertoires of thyroid tissue and blood were compared in over 5 hyperthyroidism patients. Following sample collection, hyperthyroidism patients were given methimazole at a starting dose of 30 mg daily, and ophthalmopathy patients were given high-dose intravenous methylprednisolone. The paper's findings and limits, for the study overall: In validation, the model predicted ophthalmopathy progression with about 71% sensitivity and roughly 72% specificity; around twelve predicted patients were CT-confirmed with GO in a median of about 6.1 months. In cross-validation, the 13-signature model distinguished ophthalmopathy from stable hyperthyroidism with approximately 85% sensitivity and nearly 82% specificity, and in the test set the corresponding values were approximately 80% and 75%. Most expanded thyroid clonotypes with frequency above 0.001 were also detected in blood, suggesting blood repertoires may reflect the thyroid immune response. Sample size was not predetermined statistically, and investigators were not blinded to group allocation.

Reading from cysteine to phenylalanine, the CDR3 counts 15 amino acids. Only CDR3 DNA remains: 45 bases, in frame from the first base. The germline V gene yields MDHEN for CDR1 and SYDVKM for CDR2. Trimming removed 4 bases from V and 8 bases from J, leaving 20 bases between the germline ends. A patient counted as having stable hyperthyroidism if there was no progression to ophthalmopathy within 18 months of follow-up. Hyperthyroidism patients were newly diagnosed, were aged 18 to 65 years, and had a disease duration under 2 months. Patients with other autoimmune diseases, uncontrolled infections, pregnancy or lactation were excluded from the study. Clinical symptoms, serum thyroxine, TRAb, thyroid ultrasound and orbital computed tomography were used for diagnosis. PBMCs were isolated from about 9.1 ml of fresh peripheral blood by Ficoll-Paque density gradient centrifugation. Total RNA was extracted using Trizol reagent, and RNA quality was checked on an Agilent 2100 Bioanalyzer.

For repertoire sequencing, TCR beta CDR3 regions were amplified from RNA transcripts. HTBI primers and the Qiagen OneStep RT-PCR kit were used in a first-round RT-PCR, which was followed by a second-round multiplex PCR, size selection and purification. The libraries underwent paired-end sequencing with 100 bp reads on an Illumina HiSeq2000. The study's own analysis went as follows. Reads were processed with SOAPnuke, discarding reads with adapters, uncalled bases, mean Phred below 15, or no exact constant-primer or identifier match. COPE v1.2.5 was used to merge high-quality paired reads. Each unique nucleotide sequence was defined as a clonotype, and clonotypes were aligned to IMGT TRB V, D and J references with MiTCR v1.1. The analysis was limited to V-J combinations with a frequency above 0.0001, which together covered over 99% of the repertoires. For each V-J combination, a TCR clonal expansion and chaos score was defined as the ratio of F50 clonal expansion to chaos observed in the TCRdist matrix. Features were reduced by Welch's t-statistics and random forest to over 10 V-J combinations, which fed a naive Bayes classifier. The Morisita-Horn index was used to measure how similar the thyroid and blood repertoires were. TCRdb cleaned the public reads at Q25 with fastp, built clones with MiXCR and kept in-frame beta chains. A single entry per CDR3 protein holds the most common genes and DNA from its merged rows. These V and J calls are TCRdb output, not the study's own analysis. The sample table holds some 350,000 distinct CDR3 sequences, of which about 18% were seen once. The ten top clones hold 2.4% of the sample.

This clonotype was seen ten or more times. Which antigen it targets is not known. No much larger clone is present one base from it, and per-base qualities are unavailable. This clonotype was sampled from an adult woman with stable Graves' hyperthyroidism. The V and J genes are TRBV28 and TRBJ1-2; no D gene can be assigned with confidence. Sequenced material: peripheral blood. The DNA sequence follows: TGTGCCAGCAGTTCTTTTCTCAGGTCCGGGCGGGGCTACACCTTC. Its translation is CASSSFLRSGRGYTF.